The clone carrying this TCR beta chain was recorded once. The trim removed 8 bases at V and 2 bases at J, leaving 2 bases unmatched. Germline V gives CDR1 SGHTA, CDR2 FQGNSA. CDR3 size: 13 residues. Per the original methods: Amplifying reference gene primers gave estimates of nucleated cell counts. TCRdb's copy holds only in-frame clones and misses some; the assay was immunoSEQ multiplex PCR. V and J calls and clone size are given by that table; D and trimming were obtained from the DNA. The sample includes some 250,000 clones, approximately 80% of them seen just once. The data derive from a study of blood T cell repertoires in COVID-19.

The source is a woman aged 55-69 years with active or convalescent COVID-19. J is TRBJ2-7 and V is TRBV7-2; 11 bases are shared with TRBD1. Material: peripheral blood. This CDR3 is CASGDRGTYEQYF. Written as DNA, the CDR3 is TGTGCCAGCGGGGACAGGGGGACCTACGAGCAGTACTTC.